This TCR beta chain was captured in a study of blood T cell repertoires in COVID-19. The overall study: Sites in the United States, Italy and Spain provided acute and convalescent COVID-19 samples.

CDR1 and CDR2 (germline): SGDLS, YYNGEE. The CDR3 runs 16 residues. V gave up 0 bases and J gave up 5 bases; unmatched junction bases: 3. During active infection, Seattle patients enrolled and were then monitored through disease. Method: immunoSEQ multiplex PCR; TCRdb's copy keeps in-frame clones and lacks some. This table holds about 160,000 clones, about 85% found once. Sequencing input: peripheral blood. The sequence was obtained from a man of 80 years or more with COVID-19, enrolled during active disease. The chain recombines TRBV9 with TRBJ1-4; 11 bases are a match to TRBD1. CDR3 sequence (DNA): TGTGCCAGCAGCGTAGATGGGACAGGGGGGAATGAAAAACTGTTTTTT. Encoded protein: CASSVDGTGGNEKLFF.